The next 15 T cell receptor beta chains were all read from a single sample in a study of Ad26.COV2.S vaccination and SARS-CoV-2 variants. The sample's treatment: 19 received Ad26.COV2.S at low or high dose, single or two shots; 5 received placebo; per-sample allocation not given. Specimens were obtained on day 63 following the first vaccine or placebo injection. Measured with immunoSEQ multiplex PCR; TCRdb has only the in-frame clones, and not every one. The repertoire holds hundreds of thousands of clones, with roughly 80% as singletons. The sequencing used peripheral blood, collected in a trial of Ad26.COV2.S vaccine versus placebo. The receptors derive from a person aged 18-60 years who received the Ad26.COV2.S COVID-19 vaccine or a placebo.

CDR3 bases: TGTGCCAGCACCCCCCTGGGGGGGCAAGAGACCCAGTACTTC. It codes for CASTPLGGQETQYF. This chain joins TRBV7-2 and TRBJ2-5; 7 bases are a match to TRBD2. Germline CDR1 reads SGHTA; CDR2 reads FQGNSA. Germline trimming cut 7 bases from V and 2 bases from J; bases unmatched to any gene: 7. The CDR3 runs 14 residues.

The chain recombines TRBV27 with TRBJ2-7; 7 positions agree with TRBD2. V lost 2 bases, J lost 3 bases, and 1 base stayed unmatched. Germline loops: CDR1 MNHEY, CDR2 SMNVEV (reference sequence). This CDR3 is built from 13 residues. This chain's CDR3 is CASSLGTIYEQYF. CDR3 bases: TGTGCCAGCAGTTTAGGGACTATCTACGAGCAGTACTTC.

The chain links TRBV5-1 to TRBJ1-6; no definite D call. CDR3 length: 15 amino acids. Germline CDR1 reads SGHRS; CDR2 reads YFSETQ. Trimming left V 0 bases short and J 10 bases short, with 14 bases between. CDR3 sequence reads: CASSLVDGRRSPLHF. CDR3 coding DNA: TGCGCCAGCAGCTTGGTAGACGGGAGGCGGTCACCCCTCCACTTT.

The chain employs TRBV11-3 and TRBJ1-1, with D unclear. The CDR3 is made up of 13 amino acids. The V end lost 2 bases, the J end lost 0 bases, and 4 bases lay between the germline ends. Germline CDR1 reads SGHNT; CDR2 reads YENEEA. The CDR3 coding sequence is TGTGCCAGCAGCTTAACGGTGAACACTGAAGCTTTCTTT. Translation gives CASSLTVNTEAFF.

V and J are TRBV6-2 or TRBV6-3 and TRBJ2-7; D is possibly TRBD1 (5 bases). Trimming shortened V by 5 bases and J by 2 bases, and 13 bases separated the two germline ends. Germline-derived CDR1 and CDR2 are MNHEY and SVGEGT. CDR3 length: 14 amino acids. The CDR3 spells CASSLDSLTYEQYF. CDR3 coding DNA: TGTGCCAGCAGTCTCGACAGTCTGACCTACGAGCAGTACTTC.

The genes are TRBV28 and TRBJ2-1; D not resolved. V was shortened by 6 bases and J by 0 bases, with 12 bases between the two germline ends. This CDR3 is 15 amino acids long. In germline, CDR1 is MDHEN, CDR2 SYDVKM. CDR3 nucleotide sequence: TGTGCCAGCAGAGGTAAAAGTCTCTCCTACAATGAGCAGTTCTTC. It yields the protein CASRGKSLSYNEQFF. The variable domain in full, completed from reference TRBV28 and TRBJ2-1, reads DVKVTQSSRYLVKRTGEKVFLECVQDMDHENMFWYRQDPGLGLRLIYFSYDVKMKEKGDIPEGYSVSREKKERFSLILESASTNQTSMYLCASRGKSLSYNEQFFGPGTRLTVL.

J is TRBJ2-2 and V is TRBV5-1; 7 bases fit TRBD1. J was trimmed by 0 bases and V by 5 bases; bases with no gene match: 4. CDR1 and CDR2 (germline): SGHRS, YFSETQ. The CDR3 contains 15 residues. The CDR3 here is CASSRDRPNTGELFF. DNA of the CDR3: TGCGCCAGCAGTCGGGACAGACCGAACACCGGGGAGCTGTTTTTT.

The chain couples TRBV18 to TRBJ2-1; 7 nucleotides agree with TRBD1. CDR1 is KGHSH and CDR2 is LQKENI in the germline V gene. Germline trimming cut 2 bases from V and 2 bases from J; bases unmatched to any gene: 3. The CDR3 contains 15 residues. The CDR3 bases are TGTGCCAGCTCACCAGACGGACAGGCCTACAATGAGCAGTTCTTC. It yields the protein CASSPDGQAYNEQFF.

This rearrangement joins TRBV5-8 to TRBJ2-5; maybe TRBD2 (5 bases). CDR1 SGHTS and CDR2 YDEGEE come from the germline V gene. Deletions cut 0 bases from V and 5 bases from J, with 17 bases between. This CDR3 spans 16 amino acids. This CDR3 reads CASSLAPARGGETQYF. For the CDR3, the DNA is TGTGCCAGCAGCTTGGCTCCCGCACGGGGTGGGGAGACCCAGTACTTC.

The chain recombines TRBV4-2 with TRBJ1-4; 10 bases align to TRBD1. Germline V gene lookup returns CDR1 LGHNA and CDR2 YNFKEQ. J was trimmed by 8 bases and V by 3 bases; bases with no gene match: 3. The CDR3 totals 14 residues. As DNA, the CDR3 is TGTGCCAGCAGCCAGGACAGGGGGGAAGAAAAACTGTTTTTT. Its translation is CASSQDRGEEKLFF.

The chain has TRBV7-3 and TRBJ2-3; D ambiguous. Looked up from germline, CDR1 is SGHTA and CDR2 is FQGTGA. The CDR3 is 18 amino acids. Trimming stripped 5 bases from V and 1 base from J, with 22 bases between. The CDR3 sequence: CASSNTSWRPRGTDTQYF. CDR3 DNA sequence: TGTGCCAGCAGCAACACATCATGGCGCCCACGGGGCACAGATACGCAGTATTTT.

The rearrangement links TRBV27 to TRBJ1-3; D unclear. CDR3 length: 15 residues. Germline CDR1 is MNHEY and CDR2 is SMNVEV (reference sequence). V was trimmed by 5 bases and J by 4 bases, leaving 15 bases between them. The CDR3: CASSARGVGGNTIYF. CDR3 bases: TGTGCCAGCAGTGCCCGCGGAGTGGGGGGAAACACCATATATTTT.

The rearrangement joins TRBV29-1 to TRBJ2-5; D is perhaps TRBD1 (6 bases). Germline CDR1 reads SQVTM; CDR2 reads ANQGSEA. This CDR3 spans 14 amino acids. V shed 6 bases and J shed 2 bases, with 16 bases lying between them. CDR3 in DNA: TGCAGCGTATTCCGGACAGCGACACAAGAGACCCAGTACTTC. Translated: CSVFRTATQETQYF.

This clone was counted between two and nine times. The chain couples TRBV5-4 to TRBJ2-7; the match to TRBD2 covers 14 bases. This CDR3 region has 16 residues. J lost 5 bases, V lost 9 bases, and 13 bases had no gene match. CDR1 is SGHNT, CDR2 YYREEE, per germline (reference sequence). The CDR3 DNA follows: TGTGCCACCGGACTCAGGACTAGCGGGAGGCAAGACGAGCAGTACTTC. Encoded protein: CATGLRTSGRQDEQYF. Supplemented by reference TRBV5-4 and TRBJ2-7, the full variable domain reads ETGVTQSPTHLIKTRGQQVTLRCSSQSGHNTVSWYQQALGQGPQFIFQYYREEENGRGNFPPRFSGLQFPNYSSELNVNALELDDSALYLCATGLRTSGRQDEQYFGPGTRLTVT.

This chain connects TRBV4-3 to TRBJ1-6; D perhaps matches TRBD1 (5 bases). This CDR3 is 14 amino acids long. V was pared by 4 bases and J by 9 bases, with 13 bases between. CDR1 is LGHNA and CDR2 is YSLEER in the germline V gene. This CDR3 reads CASSPGGVASPLHF. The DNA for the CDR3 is TGCGCCAGCAGCCCTGGGGGGGTGGCTTCACCCCTCCACTTT.